A single sample gave rise to the 18 T cell receptor beta chains below, sequenced in a study of shared clonotypes between healthy human individuals. Here immunoSEQ multiplex PCR was the method, and the copy in TCRdb shows in-frame clones only, minus some. The table lists 2.3 million or so clones, 85% to 95% of them singletons. Source material: naive CD4+ T cells from PBMCs. The subset: CD45RA+ positively selected. The receptors were gathered from a man younger than 30 in good health. Some clones in this sample may be carry-over from other donors' samples.

The chain couples TRBV28 to TRBJ2-7; 8 nucleotides match TRBD1. V trimming: 7 bases; J trimming: 1 base; junction bases outside the gene matches: 6. CDR1 is MDHEN, CDR2 SYDVKM, per germline. The CDR3 covers 14 residues. The CDR3 spells CASTTGQGSYEQYF. Written as DNA, the CDR3 is TGTGCCAGCACGACTGGACAGGGATCCTACGAGCAGTACTTC.

Of note for this clone: Other DNA sequences in the same sample also yield this CDR3. CDR3 sequence (DNA): TGCGCCAGCAGCCTCCAGGGTTTGGGCAATCAGCCCCAGCATTTT. This gives the protein CASSLQGLGNQPQHF. The rearrangement uses TRBV5-1 and TRBJ1-5; D might be TRBD1 (5 bases). CDR3 length equals 15 residues. Trimming took off 4 bases at V and 2 bases at J, with 13 bases between the two ends. Germline V gene data show CDR1 as SGHRS and CDR2 as YFSETQ.

V usage is TRBV7-9 and J usage is TRBJ1-3, with D uncertain. This CDR3 contains 17 residues. Trimming left V 7 bases short and J 0 bases short, with 19 bases between. Germline V CDR1 and CDR2: SEHNR, FQNEAQ (reference sequence). The CDR3 here is CASNIGYLKPSGNTIYF. CDR3 nucleotide sequence: TGTGCCAGCAACATCGGATACTTAAAGCCCTCTGGAAACACCATATATTTT.

The rearrangement links TRBV20-1 to TRBJ1-5; D uncertain. The ends were cut back, 3 bases at V and 7 bases at J, with 7 bases in the middle. In germline, CDR1 is DFQATT, CDR2 SNEGSKA (reference sequence). The CDR3 has 11 residues. The CDR3 DNA sequence: TGCAGTGCTAGCATACAACAGCCCCAGCATTTT. It yields the protein CSASIQQPQHF.

The chain combines TRBV7-8 with TRBJ2-2; no clear D gene. Trimming took off 1 base at V and 4 bases at J, with 4 bases between the two ends. CDR3 length equals 13 residues. Germline CDR1 and CDR2: SGHVS and FQNEAQ. The CDR3 DNA reads as TGTGCCAGCAGCTTAGATGGCACCGGGGAGCTGTTTTTT. Translation: CASSLDGTGELFF.

The chain links TRBV29-1 to TRBJ1-1; 7 nucleotides match TRBD1. The V gene end was trimmed by 3 bases and the J gene end by 4 bases; junction bases not matched to a gene: 11. CDR3 size: 15 residues. The V gene's germline CDR1 is SQVTM and CDR2 ANQGSEA. The CDR3 nucleotides are TGCAGCGTTGAGGTGACAGGGCGATTGGGCACTGAAGCTTTCTTT. Translated: CSVEVTGRLGTEAFF.

This chain connects TRBV4-2 to TRBJ1-4; 9 nucleotides line up with TRBD1. In germline, CDR1 is LGHNA, CDR2 YNFKEQ. With V trimmed by 4 bases and J by 7 bases, 4 bases remained unmatched. The CDR3 covers 14 residues. CDR3 DNA sequence: TGTGCCAGCAGCCGAGGACAGGGGTTTGAAAAACTGTTTTTT. Amino acids: CASSRGQGFEKLFF.

The V call is TRBV19, the J call TRBJ2-7, with D perhaps TRBD1 (5 bases). The CDR3 has 13 amino acids. Germline lookup yields CDR1 LNHDA and CDR2 SQIVND (reference sequence). V dropped 1 base and J dropped 5 bases, with 9 bases sitting between them. For the CDR3, the DNA is TGTGCCAGTAGTATAGCCTGGGGCCACGAGCAGTACTTC. Encoded protein: CASSIAWGHEQYF.

This chain joins TRBV7-9 and TRBJ2-3; 14 nucleotides agree with TRBD2. Germline V lookup: CDR1 SEHNR, CDR2 FQNEAQ (reference sequence). The CDR3 is 16 residues long. The J segment lost 3 bases and the V segment lost 5 bases, leaving 4 bases of the junction unmatched. Here the CDR3 reads CASSPTSGRVTDTQYF. The CDR3 nucleotides are TGTGCCAGCAGCCCGACTAGCGGGAGGGTTACAGATACGCAGTATTTT.

V and J are TRBV4-3 and TRBJ2-7; maybe TRBD1 (5 bases). The CDR3 sequence is 15 residues long. Germline loops: CDR1 LGHNA, CDR2 YSLEER. With 0 bases removed from V and 3 bases from J, the gap between germline ends came to 12 bases. The CDR3 spells CASSQDLTAIYEQYF. CDR3 coding DNA: TGCGCCAGCAGCCAAGATTTGACAGCTATCTACGAGCAGTACTTC.

This rearrangement joins TRBV18 to TRBJ1-1; D is undetermined. The CDR3 sequence is 15 residues long. Trimming removed 6 bases from V and 0 bases from J, with 14 bases in between. Germline CDR1 reads KGHSH; CDR2 reads LQKENI. The CDR3 loop reads CASSPEVGMNTEAFF. The CDR3 DNA follows: TGTGCCAGCTCCCCCGAGGTAGGGATGAACACTGAAGCTTTCTTT.

The chain has TRBV6-6 and TRBJ1-3; D is undetermined. Trimming removed 8 bases from V and 3 bases from J, with 11 bases in between. Germline V gene data show CDR1 as MNHNY and CDR2 as SVGAGI (reference sequence). This CDR3 has 13 amino acids. CDR3 loop: CASPTEYGNTIYF. The CDR3 DNA is TGTGCCAGCCCGACTGAATATGGAAACACCATATATTTT.

This chain joins TRBV4-1 and TRBJ2-5, with 10 bases identical to TRBD2. The J call may not be correct, given that the DNA end is closer to TRBJ2-7. CDR3 length: 16 amino acids. Germline lookup yields CDR1 MGHRA and CDR2 YSYEKL. Here the CDR3 reads CASSQSGASGSYEQYF. In nucleotides, the CDR3 is TGCGCCAGCAGCCAATCTGGGGCTAGCGGGAGTTACGAGCAGTACTTC.

The chain uses TRBV28 and TRBJ1-2; D not resolved. CDR3 length: 18 residues. Germline CDR1 MDHEN, CDR2 SYDVKM. V was cut by 6 bases and J by 0 bases, with 23 bases left in between. The CDR3 is CASSPTSPGSHPNYGYTF. The DNA for the CDR3 is TGTGCCAGCAGCCCAACCTCCCCCGGGAGCCATCCTAACTATGGCTACACCTTC.

The chain has TRBV13 and TRBJ1-5, with 8 bases aligning to TRBD1. The J segment lost 6 bases and the V segment lost 0 bases, leaving 4 bases of the junction unmatched. The CDR3 is made up of 15 amino acids. Germline V gives CDR1 PRHDT, CDR2 FYEKMQ (reference sequence). CDR3 in amino acids: CASSLGTGDGQPQHF. The DNA for the CDR3 is TGTGCCAGCAGCTTAGGGACAGGGGATGGTCAGCCCCAGCATTTT.

This chain uses TRBV5-4 with TRBJ1-1; no definite D call. V was pared by 4 bases and J by 0 bases, with 10 bases between. Germline-derived CDR1 and CDR2 are SGHNT and YYREEE (reference sequence). The CDR3 spans 14 residues. The DNA for the CDR3 is TGTGCCAGCAGCCCGGCAGAGATGAACACTGAAGCTTTCTTT. Translated: CASSPAEMNTEAFF. Filled out from reference TRBV5-4 and TRBJ1-1, the complete variable domain reads ETGVTQSPTHLIKTRGQQVTLRCSSQSGHNTVSWYQQALGQGPQFIFQYYREEENGRGNFPPRFSGLQFPNYSSELNVNALELDDSALYLCASSPAEMNTEAFFGQGTRLTVV.

V is TRBV7-9 and J is TRBJ1-1, with no clear D. Trimming took off 6 bases at V and 6 bases at J, with 8 bases between the two ends. Germline-derived CDR1 and CDR2 are SEHNR and FQNEAQ (reference sequence). The CDR3 contains 11 residues. The CDR3 DNA sequence: TGTGCCAGCAGAACGGACTCTGAAGCTTTCTTT. It yields the protein CASRTDSEAFF.

The sample holds one count of this clone. This sample also contains other DNA sequences that code for the same CDR3. V gene TRBV7-3 combines with J gene TRBJ1-1; the match to TRBD1 covers 8 bases. The V and J ends lost 4 bases and 4 bases, in that order; junction bases with no gene match: 5. The length of the CDR3 is 14 residues. Germline V gene lookup returns CDR1 SGHTA and CDR2 FQGTGA. In DNA form, the CDR3 reads TGTGCCAGCAGCTCGACAGGGGCCGGCACTGAAGCTTTCTTT. Translating gives CASSSTGAGTEAFF.